This T cell receptor beta chain stems from a study of cytomegalovirus exposure and HLA in healthy donors. Assay used: immunoSEQ multiplex PCR; TCRdb lists only in-frame clones, some missing. The table includes over 85,000 clones, approximately 94% detected once. This TCR was recovered from a woman aged 18-29 years in good health and CMV-seronegative. The sample comprised PBMCs.

CDR3 sequence reads: CASSLDSLESSYEQYF. Here the CDR3 DNA reads TGCGCCAGCAGCTTGGACAGTCTGGAAAGCTCCTACGAGCAGTACTTC. This chain links TRBV5-1 with TRBJ2-7; D unresolved. This CDR3 comprises 16 residues. CDR1 SGHRS and CDR2 YFSETQ come from the germline V gene. V was trimmed by 0 bases and J by 0 bases, leaving 13 bases between them.